This T cell receptor beta chain was documented in a study of radiotherapy plus CTLA-4 blockade in lung cancer. TCRdb's copy holds only in-frame clones and misses some; the assay was immunoSEQ multiplex PCR. The sample yields 62,000 or so clones, 79% seen once. The TCR originated in a human donor with non-small cell lung cancer who had a complete response to radiotherapy plus ipilimumab. The starting material was peripheral blood, obtained from a patient treated with radiotherapy plus ipilimumab.

The CDR3 DNA reads as TGTGCCAGCAGCTTACAGACTAGCTATGAGCAGTTCTTC. Translating it yields CASSLQTSYEQFF. The V call is TRBV7-2, the J call TRBJ2-1; 7 positions agree with TRBD2. V shed 2 bases and J 8 bases; nucleotides not matched to a gene: 3. In germline, CDR1 is SGHTA, CDR2 FQGNSA. There are 13 residues in the CDR3.